The rows below give T cell receptor beta chains drawn from one sample of a study of blood T cell repertoires in COVID-19. Method: immunoSEQ multiplex PCR; TCRdb's copy keeps in-frame clones and lacks some. The sample shows about 29,000 clones, approximately 88% of them seen only once. The sample was peripheral blood. The receptors here all came from a human donor in a cohort sampled during active COVID-19. The CDR3 runs from the conserved cysteine through the conserved F or W. The D gene is left open where the match is weak. Size is omitted from some rows. Given values are once, few, many or a class for expanded clones.

D: TRBD1
size: .
V: TRBV3-1/TRBV3-2
J: TRBJ1-6
DNA: TGTGCCAGCAGCCAGGGACAGGGGGTGTCACCCCTCCACTTT
CDR3: CASSQGQGVSPLHF

D: TRBD2
size: .
V: TRBV15
J: TRBJ2-5
DNA: TGTGCCACCAGCAGAGATAGGCTAGCGGGGGCCCCACTGGGGGAGACCCAGTACTTC
CDR3: CATSRDRLAGAPLGETQYF

D: TRBD2
size: .
V: TRBV4-1
J: TRBJ2-1
DNA: TGCGCCAGCAGCCAGGTAGTAGCGGGGGGGCCTGTGGATGAGCAGTTCTTC
CDR3: CASSQVVAGGPVDEQFF

D: .
size: .
V: TRBV7-9
J: TRBJ2-3
DNA: TGTGCCAGCAACTCCCGCTACGATACGCAGTATTTT
CDR3: CASNSRYDTQYF

D: .
size: .
V: TRBV5-6
J: TRBJ1-1
DNA: TGTGCCAGCAGCCGGGGACACTTTGAAGAAGCTTTCTTT
CDR3: CASSRGHFEEAFF

D: .
size: .
V: TRBV2
J: TRBJ1-5
DNA: TGTGCCAGCAGTGAAGAGGCCCTCTCGGGACAGCCCCAGCATTTT
CDR3: CASSEEALSGQPQHF

D: .
size: .
V: TRBV7-2
J: TRBJ1-4
DNA: TGTGCCAGCAGCCTAGGTACAGGGAGTAATGAAAAACTGTTTTTT
CDR3: CASSLGTGSNEKLFF

D: TRBD2
size: .
V: TRBV7-3
J: TRBJ2-5
DNA: TGTGCCAGCAGCTTAGGCGGGGGTGCGGGGGAGACCCAGTACTTC
CDR3: CASSLGGGAGETQYF

D: .
size: .
V: TRBV28
J: TRBJ1-4
DNA: TGTGCCAGCAGCGCCGCCGGGGGAGGCAATGAAAAACTGTTTTTT
CDR3: CASSAAGGGNEKLFF

D: TRBD2
size: once
V: TRBV18
J: TRBJ2-1
DNA: TGTGCCAGCTCACCTCGGACTAGTTTAGCGCTTGATGAGCAGTTCTTC
CDR3: CASSPRTSLALDEQFF

D: .
size: .
V: TRBV7-6
J: TRBJ1-5
DNA: TGTGCCAGCAGCTCCTCTATCAATCAGCCCCAGCATTTT
CDR3: CASSSSINQPQHF

D: .
size: once
V: TRBV29-1
J: TRBJ1-1
DNA: TGCAGCGTGAGGAGGGAGGGCACTGAAGCTTTCTTT
CDR3: CSVRREGTEAFF

D: TRBD2
size: .
V: TRBV6-5
J: TRBJ2-3
DNA: TGTGCCAGCAGTTATCTAGCGGGGGGTAGGGATACGCAGTATTTT
CDR3: CASSYLAGGRDTQYF

D: .
size: .
V: TRBV5-1
J: TRBJ1-1
DNA: TGCGCCAGCAGCTTGGGTTCCCCAGGGGAGAGGGGTGAAGCTTTCTTT
CDR3: CASSLGSPGERGEAFF

D: TRBD1
size: .
V: TRBV3-1/TRBV3-2
J: TRBJ1-6
DNA: TGTGCCAGCAGCCCTGGGACAGGGGGTTACTCACCCCTCCACTTT
CDR3: CASSPGTGGYSPLHF

D: .
size: once
V: TRBV19
J: TRBJ1-1
DNA: TGTGCCAGTAGTATAGAAGGAGGGAGCACTGAAGCTTTCTTT
CDR3: CASSIEGGSTEAFF

D: .
size: .
V: TRBV7-9
J: TRBJ1-3
DNA: TGTGCCAGCAGCTGGAGTGTTCGGGGGACTGGAAACACCATATATTTT
CDR3: CASSWSVRGTGNTIYF

D: .
size: .
V: TRBV3-1/TRBV3-2
J: TRBJ2-5
DNA: TGTGCCAGCAGCCAAGACCCCGGGTTGGGAGAGACCCAGTACTTC
CDR3: CASSQDPGLGETQYF

D: .
size: once
V: TRBV15
J: TRBJ2-7
DNA: TGTGCCACCAGCAGAGGGGGGGAGGCGAAGCAGTACTTC
CDR3: CATSRGGEAKQYF

D: .
size: .
V: TRBV24-1
J: TRBJ1-3
DNA: TGTGCCACCAGTGATCCACAGAGCTCTGGAAACACCATATATTTT
CDR3: CATSDPQSSGNTIYF

D: .
size: once
V: TRBV11-2
J: TRBJ2-7
DNA: TGTGCCAGCAGCTCTATCGCCTACGAGCAGTACTTC
CDR3: CASSSIAYEQYF

D: .
size: few
V: TRBV7-9
J: TRBJ1-2
DNA: TGTGCCAGCAGCTTAATGGAGGGGACGGATGGCTACACCTTC
CDR3: CASSLMEGTDGYTF

D: TRBD2
size: .
V: TRBV27
J: TRBJ2-3
DNA: TGTGCCAGCAGCCCGGGGGGGCCGGTAGATACGCAGTATTTT
CDR3: CASSPGGPVDTQYF

D: TRBD1
size: few
V: TRBV5-1
J: TRBJ1-1
DNA: TGCGCCAGCAGCTTAAGTACAGGGGGTAACACTGAAGCTTTCTTT
CDR3: CASSLSTGGNTEAFF

D: .
size: .
V: TRBV5-1
J: TRBJ2-3
DNA: TGCGCCAGCAGCTTTCGCAGGGGAACCACAGATACGCAGTATTTT
CDR3: CASSFRRGTTDTQYF

D: .
size: .
V: TRBV10-3
J: TRBJ2-3
DNA: TGTGCCATCAGTGAGCCCAGGGCGGGGGCTACGCAGTATTTT
CDR3: CAISEPRAGATQYF

D: .
size: .
V: TRBV28
J: TRBJ2-3
DNA: TGTGCCAGCAGTCCCCCGCCGGTCTTAGATACGCAGTATTTT
CDR3: CASSPPPVLDTQYF

D: TRBD2
size: .
V: TRBV9
J: TRBJ2-2
DNA: TGTGCCAGCAGCTCCCTGAGCGGGGGGACCGGGGAGCTGTTTTTT
CDR3: CASSSLSGGTGELFF

D: .
size: .
V: TRBV6-5
J: TRBJ1-6
DNA: TGTGCCAGCAGTCTCACGAGGACATTTAATTCACCCCTCCACTTT
CDR3: CASSLTRTFNSPLHF